This is a list of T cell receptor beta chains from one sample in a study of radiation and T cells in renal cell carcinoma. Assay: immunoSEQ multiplex PCR; the TCRdb copy retains only in-frame clones and omits some. The sample yields 14,000 to 15,000 clones, more than 55% seen once. The sample here was tumor tissue, taken from a patient whose treatment was nephrectomy without radiotherapy. These receptors all stem from a man between 60 and 75 years old with renal cell carcinoma. Each CDR3 is given with its conserved first and last residue. The D gene is left open where the match is weak. Some rows mark clone size as missing; the rest say once, few, many or name a class of expanded clone.

j_call | clone_size | v_call | d_call | cdr3_aa | cdr3_nt
TRBJ2-5 | NA | TRBV21-1 | NA | CASSKDRTGGQERTQYF | TGTGCCAGCAGCAAAGATAGAACAGGGGGACAAGAAAGGACCCAGTACTTC
TRBJ1-3 | NA | TRBV5-6 | NA | CASSLGASSGNTIYF | TGTGCCAGCAGCTTGGGGGCGAGCTCTGGAAACACCATATATTTT
TRBJ2-2 | NA | TRBV6-4 | TRBD1 | CASSLSGQADTGELFF | TGTGCCAGCAGTCTGTCGGGACAGGCGGACACCGGGGAGCTGTTTTTT
TRBJ2-2 | few | TRBV5-1 | NA | CASRVTGELFF | TGCGCCAGCAGAGTCACCGGGGAGCTGTTTTTT
TRBJ1-5 | medium-sized | TRBV7-2 | NA | CASSLSPKQPQHF | TGTGCCAGCAGCCTCTCCCCGAAGCAGCCCCAGCATTTT
TRBJ1-3 | few | TRBV5-4 | TRBD1 | CASSFGGQISGNTIYF | TGTGCCAGCAGCTTCGGGGGACAGATCTCTGGAAACACCATATATTTT
TRBJ1-1 | NA | TRBV2 | NA | CASRWANTEAFF | TGTGCCAGCAGATGGGCGAACACTGAAGCTTTCTTT
TRBJ2-2 | NA | TRBV5-5 | NA | CASSLDYYTGELFF | TGTGCCAGCAGCTTGGACTACTACACCGGGGAGCTGTTTTTT
TRBJ1-1 | medium-sized | TRBV7-2 | NA | CASSLEDRKAFF | TGTGCCAGCAGCTTAGAAGACAGAAAAGCTTTCTTT
TRBJ2-2 | NA | TRBV12-5 | TRBD1 | CASGLVPDGTGGTGELFF | TGTGCTAGTGGTTTGGTACCCGATGGGACAGGGGGAACCGGGGAGCTGTTTTTT
TRBJ1-5 | NA | TRBV5-1 | NA | CASSLDGGGNQPQHF | TGCGCCAGCAGCTTGGACGGCGGGGGTAATCAGCCCCAGCATTTT
TRBJ2-1 | NA | TRBV11-2 | TRBD2 | CASSFASGSINEQFF | TGTGCCAGCAGCTTTGCTAGCGGGAGTATAAATGAGCAGTTCTTC
TRBJ2-5 | NA | TRBV5-6 | TRBD2 | CASSPGTSGGAQYF | TGTGCCAGCAGCCCGGGGACCTCCGGGGGGGCCCAGTACTTC
TRBJ2-1 | NA | TRBV5-1 | NA | CASSALTEGNEQFF | TGCGCCAGCAGCGCATTGACGGAGGGCAATGAGCAGTTCTTC
TRBJ2-7 | few | TRBV7-7 | TRBD2 | CASSLAFPLAGGPYEQYF | TGTGCTAGCAGCTTAGCGTTCCCTTTAGCGGGAGGCCCCTACGAGCAGTACTTC
TRBJ1-2 | few | TRBV2 | NA | CASSLQGNGYTF | TGTGCCAGCAGTCTGCAGGGGAATGGCTACACCTTC
TRBJ2-1 | few | TRBV19 | TRBD2 | CASSRTSRGASSYNEQFF | TGTGCCAGTAGTAGGACTAGCCGGGGAGCTAGCTCCTACAATGAGCAGTTCTTC
TRBJ2-5 | NA | TRBV7-9 | NA | CASSLGDLGSQYF | TGTGCCAGCAGCTTAGGGGACTTAGGTTCTCAGTACTTC
TRBJ2-7 | NA | TRBV2 | NA | CASTGDNSYEQYF | TGTGCCAGCACCGGGGACAACTCCTACGAGCAGTACTTC
TRBJ2-7 | NA | TRBV29-1 | NA | CSVEVGGGHPREQYF | TGCAGCGTTGAAGTCGGGGGCGGTCACCCTCGCGAGCAGTACTTC
TRBJ2-1 | few | TRBV25-1 | TRBD1 | CASRGTGVGNEQFF | TGTGCCAGCAGGGGGACAGGGGTGGGCAATGAGCAGTTCTTC
TRBJ2-7 | NA | TRBV7-8 | NA | CASSSPILYEQYF | TGTGCCAGCAGCTCTCCCATCTTGTACGAGCAGTACTTC
TRBJ2-5 | NA | TRBV4-2 | NA | CASSEDKPKRETQYF | TGTGCCAGCAGCGAGGACAAGCCAAAAAGAGAGACCCAGTACTTC
TRBJ2-7 | NA | TRBV7-9 | NA | CASSFYSEQYF | TGTGCCAGCAGCTTCTATAGCGAGCAGTACTTC
TRBJ2-1 | NA | TRBV12-5 | NA | CASGLGDAAYNEQFF | TGTGCTAGTGGTTTGGGGGACGCCGCCTACAATGAGCAGTTCTTC
TRBJ2-2 | few | TRBV5-1 | NA | CASSLETVANTGELFF | TGCGCCAGCAGCTTGGAGACGGTAGCGAACACCGGGGAGCTGTTTTTT
TRBJ2-2 | NA | TRBV5-1 | TRBD2 | CASSLRGDFNTGELFF | TGCGCCAGCAGCTTACGGGGGGACTTCAACACCGGGGAGCTGTTTTTT
TRBJ2-5 | NA | TRBV5-4 | NA | CASSFPDARGPQETQYF | TGTGCCAGCAGCTTCCCGGACGCTCGGGGGCCTCAAGAGACCCAGTACTTC
TRBJ2-6 | NA | TRBV2 | NA | CASRQSFSGANVLTF | TGTGCCAGTCGACAGTCTTTCTCTGGGGCCAACGTCCTGACTTTC
TRBJ2-2 | NA | TRBV19 | NA | CASSIKPLGNTGELFF | TGTGCCAGTAGTATAAAGCCGCTGGGAAACACCGGGGAGCTGTTTTTT
TRBJ2-3 | NA | TRBV18 | TRBD1 | CASSPRGQGTDSTDTQYF | TGTGCCAGCTCACCCCGCGGACAGGGAACGGATTCGACAGATACGCAGTATTTT
TRBJ2-7 | NA | TRBV6-6 | NA | CASSYLGVEQYF | TGTGCCAGCAGTTACTTAGGGGTCGAGCAGTACTTC
TRBJ2-1 | NA | TRBV5-5 | NA | CASSLALAPAYNEQFF | TGTGCCAGCAGCTTGGCCCTAGCCCCCGCTTACAATGAGCAGTTCTTC
TRBJ2-2 | NA | TRBV5-1 | NA | CASSLGRPGATNTGELFF | TGCGCCAGCAGCTTGGGTCGACCGGGAGCGACGAACACCGGGGAGCTGTTTTTT
TRBJ2-3 | NA | TRBV19 | NA | CASSRSSRSDTQYF | TGTGCCAGTAGTCGATCAAGCCGTTCAGATACGCAGTATTTT
TRBJ2-2 | NA | TRBV4-3 | NA | CASSQDPASRTGELFF | TGCGCCAGCAGCCAAGATCCCGCCAGCCGCACCGGGGAGCTGTTTTTT
TRBJ2-7 | NA | TRBV6-1 | NA | CASSGTASSPLGDEQYF | TGTGCCAGCAGTGGGACGGCGTCTTCTCCCCTGGGGGACGAGCAGTACTTC
TRBJ1-5 | NA | TRBV28 | NA | CASSPPAYNNQPQHF | TGTGCCAGCAGTCCCCCAGCCTATAACAATCAGCCCCAGCATTTT
TRBJ2-1 | NA | TRBV7-9 | NA | CASSAGQYNEQFF | TGTGCCAGCAGCGCCGGACAGTACAATGAGCAGTTCTTC
TRBJ2-5 | NA | TRBV6-1 | TRBD2 | CASSAGTSFPLQYF | TGTGCCAGCAGTGCCGGGACTAGCTTTCCTCTGCAGTACTTC
TRBJ2-2 | NA | TRBV6-1 | TRBD1 | CASRIQGIPGELFF | TGTGCCAGCAGGATACAGGGGATTCCCGGGGAGCTGTTTTTT
TRBJ1-2 | NA | TRBV18 | TRBD1 | CASSPGGTDYGYTF | TGTGCCAGCTCACCTGGTGGGACAGACTATGGCTACACCTTC
TRBJ2-1 | few | TRBV6-5 | NA | CASSLLGPRNEQFF | TGTGCCAGCAGTTTGTTAGGGCCACGAAATGAGCAGTTCTTC
TRBJ2-7 | NA | TRBV30 | TRBD1 | CASRTGNSYEQYF | TGTGCCTCGAGGACAGGGAACTCCTACGAGCAGTACTTC
TRBJ2-7 | once | TRBV28 | TRBD2 | CASSLRQSWASGASSYEQYF | TGTGCCAGCAGTTTACGCCAGTCGTGGGCTAGCGGTGCTAGCTCCTACGAGCAGTACTTC
TRBJ2-7 | once | TRBV18 | TRBD2 | CASSPAGGGEQYF | TGTGCCAGCTCACCGGCGGGGGGAGGCGAGCAGTACTTC
TRBJ1-2 | NA | TRBV6-6 | TRBD1 | CASRGQEANYGYTF | TGTGCCAGCAGGGGACAGGAGGCTAACTATGGCTACACCTTC
TRBJ2-5 | once | TRBV7-9 | NA | CASSLDRTTQETQYF | TGTGCCAGCAGCTTAGACCGGACTACCCAAGAGACCCAGTACTTC
TRBJ2-2 | NA | TRBV5-4 | NA | CASSLGTYNTGELFF | TGTGCCAGCAGCCTTGGGACTTACAACACCGGGGAGCTGTTTTTT
TRBJ2-7 | NA | TRBV4-2 | TRBD2 | CASSSGGSYEQYF | TGTGCCAGCAGCTCCGGGGGGTCCTACGAGCAGTACTTC
TRBJ2-3 | NA | TRBV28 | TRBD2 | CASSSYRAGGGTDTQYF | TGTGCCAGCAGTTCCTACAGAGCGGGAGGAGGCACAGATACGCAGTATTTT
TRBJ2-6 | NA | TRBV23-1 | TRBD2 | CASSQPRIQGGSGANVLTF | TGCGCCAGCAGTCAACCGCGGATCCAGGGAGGGTCTGGGGCCAACGTCCTGACTTTC
TRBJ1-1 | NA | TRBV15 | NA | CATSRDRSPFAEAFF | TGTGCCACCAGCAGAGATCGTAGCCCGTTTGCTGAAGCTTTCTTT
TRBJ1-1 | few | TRBV5-4 | NA | CASSDWREAYTEAFF | TGTGCCAGCAGCGATTGGAGGGAGGCTTACACTGAAGCTTTCTTT